This record concerns one T cell receptor beta chain sequence. As yet, its antigen is unknown. The length of the CDR3 is 14 residues. Germline lookup yields CDR1 SGHRS and CDR2 YFSETQ. V gave up 4 bases and J gave up 5 bases; unmatched junction bases: 8. This entry belongs to a study of response to subunit inactivated influenza vaccine. Broader study findings: Only a handful of new T cells, the authors suggested, are recruited with each seasonal influenza vaccination.

In TCRdb, the RT-PCR reads were re-called with MiXCR into one record per CDR3 protein. This table has roughly 570,000 distinct CDR3 sequences, 12% to 15% appearing once. The sequencing here drew on PBMCs from blood, taken 11 to 12 days after vaccination. The receptor was isolated from a man between 50 and 59 years old who received an inactivated influenza vaccine. The rearrangement links TRBV5-1 to TRBJ1-1; TRBD1 matches 7 bases. DNA for the CDR3: TGCGCCAGCAGCGACAGGGTCAGGCGGACTGAAGCTTTCTTT. This encodes CASSDRVRRTEAFF.